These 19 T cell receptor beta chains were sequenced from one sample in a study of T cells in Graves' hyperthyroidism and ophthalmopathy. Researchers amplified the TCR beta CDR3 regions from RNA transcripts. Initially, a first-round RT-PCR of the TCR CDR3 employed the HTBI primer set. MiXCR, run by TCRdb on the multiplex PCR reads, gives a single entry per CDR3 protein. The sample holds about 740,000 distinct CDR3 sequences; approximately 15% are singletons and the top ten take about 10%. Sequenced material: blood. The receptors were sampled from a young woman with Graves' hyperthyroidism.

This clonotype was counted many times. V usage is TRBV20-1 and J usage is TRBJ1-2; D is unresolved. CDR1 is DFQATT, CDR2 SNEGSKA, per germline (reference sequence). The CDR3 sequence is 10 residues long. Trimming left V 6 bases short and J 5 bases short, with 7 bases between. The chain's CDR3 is CSAGPYGYTF. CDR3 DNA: TGCAGTGCCGGACCATATGGCTACACCTTC.

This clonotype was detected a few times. CDR3 sequence: CATSETAARPGELFF. CDR3 coding DNA: TGTGCCACCAGTGAAACGGCTGCACGACCCGGGGAGCTGTTTTTT. This rearrangement joins TRBV24-1 to TRBJ2-2; no reliable D call. The germline V gene encodes CDR1 KGHDR and CDR2 SFDVKD. The CDR3 loop spans 15 amino acids. Trimming left V 4 bases short and J 6 bases short, with 14 bases between.

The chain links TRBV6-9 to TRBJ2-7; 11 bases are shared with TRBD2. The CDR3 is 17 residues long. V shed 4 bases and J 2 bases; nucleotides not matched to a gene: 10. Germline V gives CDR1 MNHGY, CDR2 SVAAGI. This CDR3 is CASSSTGGLAETYEQYF. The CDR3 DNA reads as TGTGCCAGCAGTTCAACCGGGGGACTAGCGGAGACCTACGAGCAGTACTTC.

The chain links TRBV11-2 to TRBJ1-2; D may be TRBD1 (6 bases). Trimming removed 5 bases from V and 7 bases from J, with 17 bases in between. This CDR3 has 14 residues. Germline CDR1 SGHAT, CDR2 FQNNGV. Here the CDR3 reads CASSRVSTGSGYTF. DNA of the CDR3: TGTGCCAGCAGCCGAGTATCAACAGGGAGTGGCTACACCTTC.

The DNA of the CDR3 is TGTGCCACCAGTGAAACGAACACCGGGGAGCTGTTTTTT. Its translation: CATSETNTGELFF. The chain uses TRBV24-1 and TRBJ2-2; no reliable D call. The CDR3 totals 13 residues. CDR1 and CDR2 from the germline V gene are KGHDR and SFDVKD. With 4 bases removed from V and 0 bases from J, the gap between germline ends came to 2 bases.

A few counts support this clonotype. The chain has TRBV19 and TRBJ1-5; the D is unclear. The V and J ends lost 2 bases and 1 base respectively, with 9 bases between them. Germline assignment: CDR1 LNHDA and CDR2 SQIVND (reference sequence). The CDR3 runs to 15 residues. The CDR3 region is CASSIQVGSNQPQHF. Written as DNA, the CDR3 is TGTGCCAGTAGTATACAGGTTGGGAGCAATCAGCCCCAGCATTTT.

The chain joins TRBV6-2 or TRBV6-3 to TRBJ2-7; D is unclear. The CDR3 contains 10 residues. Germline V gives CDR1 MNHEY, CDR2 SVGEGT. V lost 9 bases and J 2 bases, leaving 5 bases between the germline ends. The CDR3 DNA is TGTGCCAGGGAAGCCTACGAGCAGTACTTC. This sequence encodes CAREAYEQYF.

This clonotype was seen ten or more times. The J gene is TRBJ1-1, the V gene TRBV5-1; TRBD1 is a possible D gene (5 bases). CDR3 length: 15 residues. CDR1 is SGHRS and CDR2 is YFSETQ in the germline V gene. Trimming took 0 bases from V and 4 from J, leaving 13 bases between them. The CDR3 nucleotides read TGCGCCAGCAGCTTGGCCCCCCAGGGAGGCACTGAAGCTTTCTTT. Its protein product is CASSLAPQGGTEAFF.

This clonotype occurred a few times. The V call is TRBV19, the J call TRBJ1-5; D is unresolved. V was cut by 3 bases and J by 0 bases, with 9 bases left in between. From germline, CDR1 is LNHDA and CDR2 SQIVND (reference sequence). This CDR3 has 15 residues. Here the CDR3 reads CASSIGGHSNQPQHF. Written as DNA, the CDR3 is TGTGCCAGTAGTATCGGAGGCCATAGCAATCAGCCCCAGCATTTT.

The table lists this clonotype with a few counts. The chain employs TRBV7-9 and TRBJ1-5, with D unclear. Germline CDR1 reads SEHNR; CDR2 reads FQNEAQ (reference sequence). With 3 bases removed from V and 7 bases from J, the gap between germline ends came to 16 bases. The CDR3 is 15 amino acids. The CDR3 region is CASSFYPSRGQPQHF. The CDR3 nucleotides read TGTGCCAGCAGCTTTTATCCGTCTCGGGGACAGCCCCAGCATTTT.

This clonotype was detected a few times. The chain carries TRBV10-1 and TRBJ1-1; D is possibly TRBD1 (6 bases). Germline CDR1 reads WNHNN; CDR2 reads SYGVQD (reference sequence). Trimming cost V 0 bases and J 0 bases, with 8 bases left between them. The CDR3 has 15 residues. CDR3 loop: CASSESGDMNTEAFF. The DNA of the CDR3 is TGCGCCAGCAGTGAGTCAGGGGACATGAACACTGAAGCTTTCTTT.

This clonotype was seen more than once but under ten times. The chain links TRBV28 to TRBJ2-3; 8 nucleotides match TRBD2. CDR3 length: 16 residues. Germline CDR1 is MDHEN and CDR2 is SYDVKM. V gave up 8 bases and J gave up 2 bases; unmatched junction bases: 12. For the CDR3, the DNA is TGTGCCAGCCAAATCGGAGCGGGAGTGGACACAGATACGCAGTATTTT. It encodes CASQIGAGVDTDTQYF.

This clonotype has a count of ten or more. CDR3 protein: CSADGKGLTPFAYEQYF. CDR3 DNA sequence: TGCAGTGCCGATGGGAAGGGACTCACCCCGTTCGCGTACGAGCAGTACTTC. The rearrangement joins TRBV20-1 to TRBJ2-7, with a weak D call TRBD2 (6 bases). The CDR3 runs 17 residues. V was clipped by 6 bases and J by 4 bases, with 28 bases between them. Germline CDR1 reads DFQATT; CDR2 reads SNEGSKA (reference sequence).

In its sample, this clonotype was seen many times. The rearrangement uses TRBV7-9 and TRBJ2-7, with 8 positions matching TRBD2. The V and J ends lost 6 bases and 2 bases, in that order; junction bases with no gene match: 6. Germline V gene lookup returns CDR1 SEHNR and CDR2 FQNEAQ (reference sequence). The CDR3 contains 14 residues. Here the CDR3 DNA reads TGTGCCAGCAGTATGGACGGGGGGGCCTACGAGCAGTACTTC. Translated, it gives CASSMDGGAYEQYF.

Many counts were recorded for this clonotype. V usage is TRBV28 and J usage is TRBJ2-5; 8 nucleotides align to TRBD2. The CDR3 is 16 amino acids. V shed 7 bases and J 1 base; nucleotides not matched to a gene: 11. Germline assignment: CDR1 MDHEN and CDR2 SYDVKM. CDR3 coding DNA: TGTGCCAGCAACCCCGGGGGCGGGAGGATCCAAGAGACCCAGTACTTC. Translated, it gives CASNPGGGRIQETQYF.

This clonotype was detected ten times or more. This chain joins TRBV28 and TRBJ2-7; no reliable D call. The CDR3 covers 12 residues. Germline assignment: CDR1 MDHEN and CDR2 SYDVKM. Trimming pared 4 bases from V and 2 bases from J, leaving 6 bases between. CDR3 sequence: CASSSLPYEQYF. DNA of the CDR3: TGTGCCAGCAGTTCCCTGCCCTACGAGCAGTACTTC.

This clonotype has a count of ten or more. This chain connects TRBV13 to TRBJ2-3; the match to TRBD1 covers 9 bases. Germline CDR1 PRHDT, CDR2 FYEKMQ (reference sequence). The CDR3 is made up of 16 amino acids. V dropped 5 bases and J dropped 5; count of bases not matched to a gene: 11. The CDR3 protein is CASSPRRTGVRDTQYF. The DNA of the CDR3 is TGTGCCAGCAGCCCGCGAAGGACAGGGGTGAGAGATACGCAGTATTTT.

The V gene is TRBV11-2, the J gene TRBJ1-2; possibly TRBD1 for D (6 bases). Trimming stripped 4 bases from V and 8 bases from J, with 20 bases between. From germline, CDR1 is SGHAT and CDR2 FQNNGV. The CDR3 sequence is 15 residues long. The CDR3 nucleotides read TGTGCCAGCAGCTCCCACCGAGGGCAGGGGTGGGGCTACACCTTC. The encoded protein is CASSSHRGQGWGYTF.

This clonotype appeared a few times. The CDR3 is CASSLGMEETQYF. Written as DNA, the CDR3 is TGTGCCAGCAGCTTAGGGATGGAAGAGACCCAGTACTTC. The V call is TRBV7-9, the J call TRBJ2-5; D call uncertain. The length of the CDR3 is 13 residues. The ends were cut back, 1 base at V and 3 bases at J, with 6 bases in the middle. Per germline, CDR1 SEHNR and CDR2 FQNEAQ (reference sequence).